The 9 T cell receptor beta chains given below trace back to one sample, sequenced in a study of OX40 agonist ivuxolimab in advanced cancers. The repertoire was sequenced with immunoSEQ multiplex PCR; TCRdb's copy has only in-frame clones and lacks some. The sample has around 80,000 clones, roughly 80% seen once; the top ten hold around 7.5%. Here the sequenced sample was CD4+ or CD8+ T cells sorted from blood, taken in a trial of the OX40 agonist ivuxolimab. The receptors stem from an adult with an advanced solid tumor such as melanoma, head and neck, liver or kidney cancer.

This chain links TRBV7-9 with TRBJ2-7; a possible D gene is TRBD2 (7 bases). CDR1 and CDR2 from the germline V gene are SEHNR and FQNEAQ (reference sequence). This CDR3 region has 15 residues. Trimming shortened V by 5 bases and J by 3 bases, and 17 bases separated the two germline ends. DNA for the CDR3: TGTGCCAGCAGCCGGAAGAGCGGGACAAACTACGAGCAGTACTTC. Its translation: CASSRKSGTNYEQYF.

About this clone: Within the sample, other DNA sequences also encode this same CDR3. V is TRBV30 and J is TRBJ1-1; D possibly corresponds to TRBD1 (6 bases). This CDR3 is built from 15 residues. In germline, CDR1 is GTSNPN, CDR2 SVGIG (reference sequence). V dropped 5 bases and J dropped 10 bases, with 26 bases sitting between them. CDR3 DNA: TGTGCCTGGCTGCATGGGGGGTTCGGGGGGCAGCGAGCTTTCTTT. Amino acids: CAWLHGGFGGQRAFF. Supplemented by reference TRBV30 and TRBJ1-1, the full variable domain reads SQTIHQWPATLVQPVGSPLSLECTVEGTSNPNLYWYRQAAGRGLQLLFYSVGIGQISSEVPQNLSASRPQDRQFILSSKKLLLSDSGFYLCAWLHGGFGGQRAFFGQGTRLTVV.

V is TRBV9 and J is TRBJ2-1, with no clear D. Trimming left V 4 bases short and J 6 bases short, with 11 bases between. Germline lookup yields CDR1 SGDLS and CDR2 YYNGEE. This CDR3 has 13 amino acids. CDR3 sequence: CASSPQAGNEQFF. The CDR3 DNA sequence: TGTGCCAGCAGCCCCCAGGCCGGCAATGAGCAGTTCTTC.

The chain links TRBV15 to TRBJ2-1; TRBD1 aligns across 7 bases. In germline, CDR1 is LNHNV, CDR2 YYDKDF (reference sequence). V shed 8 bases and J 1 base; nucleotides not matched to a gene: 2. There are 13 residues in the CDR3. CDR3 loop: CATRQGSYNEQFF. The CDR3 DNA reads as TGTGCCACCCGACAGGGTTCCTACAATGAGCAGTTCTTC.

The rearrangement links TRBV18 to TRBJ2-7, with 7 bases lining up with TRBD2. Per germline, CDR1 KGHSH and CDR2 LQKENI. There are 15 residues in the CDR3. V shed 3 bases, J shed 5 bases, and the junction held 10 bases outside the gene matches. Here the CDR3 DNA reads TGTGCCAGCTCACCCGCGGCGGGAGCTATCCACGAGCAGTACTTC. Its protein product is CASSPAAGAIHEQYF.

The V gene is TRBV11-3, the J gene TRBJ2-1; D is undetermined. With 8 bases removed from V and 8 bases from J, the gap between germline ends came to 13 bases. Germline lookup yields CDR1 SGHNT and CDR2 YENEEA. CDR3 size: 12 residues. The CDR3 DNA reads TGTGCCAGCGGCCTACGCCCCGATGAGCAGTTCTTC. Its translation: CASGLRPDEQFF.

The CDR3 loop is CASSARTAYEQYF. Written as DNA, the CDR3 is TGTGCCAGCAGCGCCAGGACAGCTTACGAGCAGTACTTC. The chain carries TRBV7-9 and TRBJ2-7, with TRBD1 as a possible D gene (6 bases). Trimming removed 5 bases from V and 4 bases from J, with 12 bases in between. The CDR3 covers 13 residues. Per germline, CDR1 SEHNR and CDR2 FQNEAQ (reference sequence).

The chain recombines TRBV25-1 with TRBJ2-1; D remains unclear. V shed 3 bases and J shed 2 bases, with 5 bases lying between them. The CDR3 covers 13 residues. The germline V gene encodes CDR1 MGHDK and CDR2 SYGVNS. The CDR3 reads CASSDTAYNEQFF. In DNA form, the CDR3 reads TGTGCCAGCAGTGACACTGCCTACAATGAGCAGTTCTTC.

The chain recombines TRBV30 with TRBJ1-1, with 8 nucleotides matching TRBD1. Germline loops: CDR1 GTSNPN, CDR2 SVGIG (reference sequence). CDR3 length equals 12 residues. The ends lost 3 bases at V and 4 bases at J; junction bases unmatched: 1. CDR3 bases: TGTGCCTGGAGAACAGGGGGCACTGAAGCTTTCTTT. It yields the protein CAWRTGGTEAFF.